Below, 8 T cell receptor beta chains from the same sample are listed, as sequenced in a study of blood T cell repertoires in COVID-19. Sequencing was performed with immunoSEQ multiplex PCR; in TCRdb, only in-frame clones are kept and a portion is missing. The table includes roughly 100,000 clones, roughly nine tenths detected once. The sequenced sample consisted of peripheral blood. Receptor source: a human donor in a cohort sampled during active COVID-19.

This chain uses TRBV28 with TRBJ1-5; a weak D match, TRBD1 (5 bases). The length of the CDR3 is 14 residues. The V gene lost 6 bases and the J gene lost 7 bases, with 16 bases spanning the gap. Germline values: CDR1 MDHEN, CDR2 SYDVKM. This CDR3 is CASSPQQAGQPQHF. The CDR3, as DNA: TGTGCCAGCAGCCCCCAACAGGCGGGACAGCCCCAGCATTTT. The full variable domain, with the rest looked up from reference TRBV28 and TRBJ1-5, is DVKVTQSSRYLVKRTGEKVFLECVQDMDHENMFWYRQDPGLGLRLIYFSYDVKMKEKGDIPEGYSVSREKKERFSLILESASTNQTSMYLCASSPQQAGQPQHFGDGTRLSIL.

This chain links TRBV6-1 with TRBJ2-7; 8 positions agree with TRBD2. Germline CDR1 reads MNHNS; CDR2 reads SASEGT. This CDR3 has 15 amino acids. V lost 4 bases, J lost 3 bases, and 8 bases stayed unmatched. The CDR3 DNA is TGTGCCAGCAGTGGAGCAACTAGCGGACTCTACGAGCAGTACTTC. Translation gives CASSGATSGLYEQYF.

The V call is TRBV21-1, the J call TRBJ2-4; the table's D call TRBD1 went unverified against the DNA. TRBV21-1 has pseudogene status. The CDR3 has 16 residues. The chain's CDR3 is CASSKRQGEAKNIQYF. CDR3 sequence (DNA): TGTGCCAGCAGCAAAAGACAGGGAGAAGCCAAAAACATTCAGTACTTC.

V gene TRBV5-1 combines with J gene TRBJ1-1, with D hard to call. The CDR3 contains 14 residues. V lost 3 bases and J 3 bases, leaving 12 bases between the germline ends. Germline values: CDR1 SGHRS, CDR2 YFSETQ. This CDR3 reads CASSSLTWYTEAFF. In DNA, the CDR3 is TGCGCCAGCAGCTCGCTGACTTGGTACACTGAAGCTTTCTTT.

The rearrangement uses TRBV2 and TRBJ2-3; D perhaps matches TRBD2 (5 bases). The V end lost 5 bases, the J end lost 1 base, and 10 bases lay between the germline ends. The CDR3 runs 14 residues. CDR1 is SNHLY and CDR2 is FYNNEI in the germline V gene. CDR3 sequence reads: CASSTGLGTDTQYF. In DNA form, the CDR3 reads TGTGCCAGCAGTACCGGACTCGGCACAGATACGCAGTATTTT.

V usage is TRBV9 and J usage is TRBJ2-7; D remains unclear. This CDR3 comprises 16 residues. The germline gives CDR1 SGDLS, CDR2 YYNGEE. Trimming pared 0 bases from V and 0 bases from J, leaving 13 bases between. CDR3 DNA: TGTGCCAGCAGCGTAGGCGGCTCCCGGAGCTCCTACGAGCAGTACTTC. Protein sequence: CASSVGGSRSSYEQYF.

The V call is TRBV28, the J call TRBJ1-2; D is uncertain. The CDR3 sequence is 12 residues long. In germline, CDR1 is MDHEN, CDR2 SYDVKM. Trimming cost V 3 bases and J 8 bases, with 10 bases left between them. The CDR3 coding sequence is TGTGCCAGCAGTTTGGCGGTCTGGGGCTACACCTTC. It translates to CASSLAVWGYTF.

The V and J genes are TRBV28 and TRBJ2-1, with D tentatively TRBD2 (6 bases). Trimming took off 3 bases at V and 8 bases at J, with 17 bases between the two ends. The CDR3 length is 15 residues. Per the germline V gene, CDR1 is MDHEN and CDR2 is SYDVKM. In nucleotides, the CDR3 is TGTGCCAGCAGTTTGACCGGGCCGGGGACTCATGAGCAGTTCTTC. This encodes CASSLTGPGTHEQFF.